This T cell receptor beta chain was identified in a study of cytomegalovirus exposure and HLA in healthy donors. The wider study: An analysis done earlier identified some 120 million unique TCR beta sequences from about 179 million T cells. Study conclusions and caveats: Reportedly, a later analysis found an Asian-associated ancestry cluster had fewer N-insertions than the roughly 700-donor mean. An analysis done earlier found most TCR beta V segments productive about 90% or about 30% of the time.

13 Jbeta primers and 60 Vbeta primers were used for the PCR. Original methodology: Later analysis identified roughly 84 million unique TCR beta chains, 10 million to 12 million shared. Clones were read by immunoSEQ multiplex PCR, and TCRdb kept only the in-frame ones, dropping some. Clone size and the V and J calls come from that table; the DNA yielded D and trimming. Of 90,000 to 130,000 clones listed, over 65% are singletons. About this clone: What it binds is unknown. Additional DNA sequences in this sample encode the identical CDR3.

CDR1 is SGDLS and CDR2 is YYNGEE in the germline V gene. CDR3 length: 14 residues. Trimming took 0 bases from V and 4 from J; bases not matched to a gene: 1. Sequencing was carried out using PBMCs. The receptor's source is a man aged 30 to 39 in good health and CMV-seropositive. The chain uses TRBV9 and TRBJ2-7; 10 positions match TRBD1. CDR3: CASSVGQGAYEQYF. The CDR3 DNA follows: TGTGCCAGCAGCGTAGGACAGGGGGCGTACGAGCAGTACTTC. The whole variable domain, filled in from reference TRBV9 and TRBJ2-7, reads DSGVTQTPKHLITATGQRVTLRCSPRSGDLSVYWYQQSLDQGLQFLIQYYNGEERAKGNILERFSAQQFPDLHSELNLSSLELGDSALYFCASSVGQGAYEQYFGPGTRLTVT.